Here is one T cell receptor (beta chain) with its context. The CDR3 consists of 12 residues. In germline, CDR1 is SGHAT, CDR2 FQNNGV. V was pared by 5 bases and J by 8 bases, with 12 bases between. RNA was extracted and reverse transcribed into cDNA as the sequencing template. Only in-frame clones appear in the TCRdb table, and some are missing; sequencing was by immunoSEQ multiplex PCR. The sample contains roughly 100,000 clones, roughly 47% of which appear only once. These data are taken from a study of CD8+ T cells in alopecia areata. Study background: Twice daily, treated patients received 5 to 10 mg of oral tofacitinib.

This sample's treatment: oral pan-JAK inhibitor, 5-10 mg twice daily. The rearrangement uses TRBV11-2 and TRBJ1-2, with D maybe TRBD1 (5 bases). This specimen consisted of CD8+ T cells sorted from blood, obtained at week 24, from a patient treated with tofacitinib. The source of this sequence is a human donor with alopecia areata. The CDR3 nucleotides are TGTGCCAGCAGCGTGGGACTCCAAGGCTACACCTTC. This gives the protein CASSVGLQGYTF.